These T cell receptor beta chains were read from a single sample in a study of regulatory T cells in long-lasting Graves disease. TCRdb re-analysed the multiplex PCR reads in MiXCR, keeping a single row per CDR3 protein. The table shows about 450,000 distinct CDR3 sequences, with 20% to 30% occurring only once. The sample in question was peripheral blood mononuclear cells (PBMCs), obtained when the disease was refractory, from a patient treated with antithyroid drugs. These receptors were taken from a female donor with Graves disease. CDR3s include the opening cysteine and the closing phenylalanine or tryptophan. The order of the fields is J gene, clone size, D gene, V gene, CDR3 DNA, CDR3 protein. A D gene is named only where the DNA matches it firmly. Part of the rows lack a size; the others show once, few, many or a class for expanded clones.

J: TRBJ1-5
size: few
D: NA
V: TRBV19
DNA: TGTGCCAGTAGTTTGGGACATTCTAGTCAGCCCCAGCATTTT
CDR3: CASSLGHSSQPQHF

J: TRBJ1-2
size: many
D: NA
V: TRBV28
DNA: TGTGCCAGCAGCGGCATGGCAGGGGTAGTTGGCTACACCTTC
CDR3: CASSGMAGVVGYTF

J: TRBJ2-7
size: many
D: NA
V: TRBV28
DNA: TGTGCCAGCAGGGAAGGGATATACGAGCAGTACTTC
CDR3: CASREGIYEQYF

J: TRBJ1-1
size: few
D: NA
V: TRBV6-1
DNA: TGTGCCAGCACCTCCGGCAGTGAAGCTTTCTTT
CDR3: CASTSGSEAFF

J: TRBJ1-2
size: NA
D: NA
V: TRBV7-9
DNA: TGTGCCAGCAGCTTAGATTGGGGGAGGAGAGGCTACACCTTC
CDR3: CASSLDWGRRGYTF

J: TRBJ2-2
size: many
D: NA
V: TRBV6-1
DNA: TGTGCCAGCAGTGAGATAGGGCTGAACACCGGGGAGCTGTTTTTT
CDR3: CASSEIGLNTGELFF

J: TRBJ2-7
size: many
D: NA
V: TRBV7-2
DNA: TGTGCCAGCAGCTTAGGGGGGGACTGGGCTCTCGTGTACTTC
CDR3: CASSLGGDWALVYF

J: TRBJ2-5
size: many
D: NA
V: TRBV27
DNA: TGTGCCAGCAGTTCCGAGATTGGAGGAGAGACCCAGTACTTC
CDR3: CASSSEIGGETQYF

J: TRBJ1-1
size: many
D: NA
V: TRBV7-2
DNA: TGTGCCAGCAGCTTAGCTGGGACAATGAACACTGAAGCTTTCTTT
CDR3: CASSLAGTMNTEAFF

J: TRBJ1-1
size: NA
D: TRBD1
V: TRBV7-8
DNA: TGTGCCAGCACTATACAGGGGGCAGGAATCTCGAACACTGAAGCTTTCTTT
CDR3: CASTIQGAGISNTEAFF

J: TRBJ2-3
size: NA
D: NA
V: TRBV2
DNA: TGTGCCAGCAGTGGCGAGCGCACAGATACGCAGTATTTT
CDR3: CASSGERTDTQYF

J: TRBJ2-2
size: NA
D: TRBD2
V: TRBV20-1
DNA: TGCAGTGCTGGAGCGGGAGCGAACACCGGGGAGCTGTTTTTT
CDR3: CSAGAGANTGELFF

J: TRBJ1-2
size: NA
D: NA
V: TRBV5-1
DNA: TGCGCCAGCAGCTTGGCCCCTTCTAGACAGACTAACTATGGCTACACCTTC
CDR3: CASSLAPSRQTNYGYTF

J: TRBJ1-5
size: few
D: TRBD1
V: TRBV18
DNA: TGTGCCAGCTCATCAGGGGGGCATCAGCCCCAGCATTTT
CDR3: CASSSGGHQPQHF

J: TRBJ1-3
size: NA
D: TRBD1
V: TRBV15
DNA: TGTGCCACCAGCAGACATGGGACAGGGGTTGGAAACACCATATATTTT
CDR3: CATSRHGTGVGNTIYF

J: TRBJ2-7
size: few
D: TRBD2
V: TRBV9
DNA: TGTGCCAGCAGCGCCTACCTCGGACTAGCGGGAGACGAGCAGTACTTC
CDR3: CASSAYLGLAGDEQYF

J: TRBJ2-5
size: many
D: TRBD1
V: TRBV7-2
DNA: TGTGCCAGCAGCTTAACCCCCCGAGGGGGCTCAGCCCAGTACTTC
CDR3: CASSLTPRGGSAQYF

J: TRBJ2-2
size: few
D: TRBD1
V: TRBV10-2
DNA: TGCGCCAGCAGACAGGGGTCTTGGACCGGGGAGCTGTTTTTT
CDR3: CASRQGSWTGELFF

J: TRBJ1-2
size: once
D: NA
V: TRBV4-3
DNA: TGCGCCAGCAGCCAAGATAGTACGAGGGGCTCAGGCGGCTACACCTTC
CDR3: CASSQDSTRGSGGYTF

J: TRBJ2-5
size: many
D: NA
V: TRBV20-1
DNA: TGCAGTGCTAGGGACCATGGCAGTAACTACCAAGAGACCCAGTACTTC
CDR3: CSARDHGSNYQETQYF

J: TRBJ2-6
size: few
D: TRBD1
V: TRBV20-1
DNA: TGCAGTGCTAGAGGACCTGGACAGGGATCCCACTCTGGGGCCAACGTCCTGACTTTC
CDR3: CSARGPGQGSHSGANVLTF

J: TRBJ2-3
size: NA
D: NA
V: TRBV6-2/TRBV6-3
DNA: TGTGCCAGCAGACAATTAGGGGGCACAGATACGCAGTATTTT
CDR3: CASRQLGGTDTQYF

J: TRBJ2-7
size: few
D: TRBD2
V: TRBV7-9
DNA: TGTGCCAGCAGCTTCACTCTAGCGGGTGTCTACGAGCAGTACTTC
CDR3: CASSFTLAGVYEQYF

J: TRBJ2-7
size: many
D: NA
V: TRBV6-1
DNA: TGTGCCAGCAGGCAGGGCAGCAATGTACAGCAGTACTTC
CDR3: CASRQGSNVQQYF

J: TRBJ2-7
size: few
D: TRBD2
V: TRBV7-9
DNA: TGTGCCAGCAGCGCCCCACCGGGCGGGGGGCCCTACGAGCAGTACTTC
CDR3: CASSAPPGGGPYEQYF

J: TRBJ2-1
size: many
D: NA
V: TRBV30
DNA: TGTGCCTGGAGTGCAAACAGGAATGAGCAGTTCTTC
CDR3: CAWSANRNEQFF

J: TRBJ1-4
size: many
D: TRBD1
V: TRBV11-2
DNA: TGTGCCAGCAGCTTTGGGACAGTAAAGGGGGAAAAACTGTTTTTT
CDR3: CASSFGTVKGEKLFF

J: TRBJ1-2
size: many
D: NA
V: TRBV7-2
DNA: TGTGCCAGCAGTTCCCAGGTTGGGGTCGGGGGCTACACCTTC
CDR3: CASSSQVGVGGYTF

J: TRBJ2-5
size: once
D: NA
V: TRBV19
DNA: TGTGCCAGTAGTATAGGCCAGGATTCCACAGGGTTGGAGACCCAGTACTTC
CDR3: CASSIGQDSTGLETQYF

J: TRBJ1-2
size: NA
D: TRBD1
V: TRBV19
DNA: TGTGCCAGTAGTAACGGACAGGGGGCGCGGTATGGCTACACCTTC
CDR3: CASSNGQGARYGYTF

J: TRBJ2-5
size: once
D: TRBD2
V: TRBV7-3
DNA: TGTGCCAGCAGCCCAGCGGGAGAGGGCAAGACCCAGTACTTC
CDR3: CASSPAGEGKTQYF

J: TRBJ2-2
size: NA
D: NA
V: TRBV20-1
DNA: TGCAGCGCTAGCCAGTCCGGTTTCGGGGAGCTGTTTTTT
CDR3: CSASQSGFGELFF

J: TRBJ2-5
size: many
D: TRBD2
V: TRBV7-2
DNA: TGCGCCAGCAGCCATAGCGGGAGGGGACAAGAGACCCAGTACTTC
CDR3: CASSHSGRGQETQYF

J: TRBJ2-2
size: NA
D: NA
V: TRBV7-2
DNA: TGTGCCAGCAGCTTACTAGCCTACACCGGGGAGCTGTTTTTT
CDR3: CASSLLAYTGELFF

J: TRBJ1-5
size: few
D: NA
V: TRBV6-1
DNA: TGTGCCAGCAGCTCCGGGGCCAGCAATCAGCCCCAGCATTTT
CDR3: CASSSGASNQPQHF

J: TRBJ1-1
size: NA
D: NA
V: TRBV19
DNA: TGTGCCAGTAGTATATCGCCGAACACTGAAGCTTTCTTT
CDR3: CASSISPNTEAFF

J: TRBJ1-6
size: NA
D: TRBD1
V: TRBV7-2
DNA: TGTGCCAGCAGCATTAGACAGGGGGGGGGTTCACCCCTCCACTTT
CDR3: CASSIRQGGGSPLHF

J: TRBJ2-1
size: NA
D: NA
V: TRBV6-1
DNA: TGTGCCAGCAGTGAGGACGGAGAGAGCTCCTACAATGAGCAGTTCTTC
CDR3: CASSEDGESSYNEQFF

J: TRBJ2-6
size: NA
D: TRBD1
V: TRBV20-1
DNA: TGCAGTGTCCCGGGGACAGGGGCGGCAGGGGCCAACGTCCTGACTTTC
CDR3: CSVPGTGAAGANVLTF

J: TRBJ2-5
size: NA
D: TRBD2
V: TRBV6-5
DNA: TGTGCCAGCAGTTACGTTAGCGGGAGGGCCGCCGGGGAGCGGGAGACCCAGTACTTC
CDR3: CASSYVSGRAAGERETQYF

J: TRBJ2-4
size: few
D: TRBD2
V: TRBV6-1
DNA: TGTGCCAGCAGCTCCGGGGGGGCCAAAAACATTCAGTACTTC
CDR3: CASSSGGAKNIQYF

J: TRBJ2-2
size: few
D: TRBD2
V: TRBV7-2
DNA: TGTGCCAGCAGCCGCGGGGTAGCGGGAGTCGGCGGGGAGCTGTTTTTT
CDR3: CASSRGVAGVGGELFF

J: TRBJ1-2
size: few
D: NA
V: TRBV5-1
DNA: TGCGCCAGCGGCCTCGGACAGGGCTACACCTTC
CDR3: CASGLGQGYTF

J: TRBJ2-1
size: NA
D: TRBD2
V: TRBV28
DNA: TGTGCCAGCAGTTTTTTTTTTAGTAGCGGGAGCTCCTCCTACAATGAGCAGTTCTTC
CDR3: CASSFFFSSGSSSYNEQFF

J: TRBJ2-1
size: few
D: NA
V: TRBV3-1
DNA: TGTGCCAGCAGCCAAGCCCGGGGTTCAATAGGCAATGAGCAGTTCTTC
CDR3: CASSQARGSIGNEQFF